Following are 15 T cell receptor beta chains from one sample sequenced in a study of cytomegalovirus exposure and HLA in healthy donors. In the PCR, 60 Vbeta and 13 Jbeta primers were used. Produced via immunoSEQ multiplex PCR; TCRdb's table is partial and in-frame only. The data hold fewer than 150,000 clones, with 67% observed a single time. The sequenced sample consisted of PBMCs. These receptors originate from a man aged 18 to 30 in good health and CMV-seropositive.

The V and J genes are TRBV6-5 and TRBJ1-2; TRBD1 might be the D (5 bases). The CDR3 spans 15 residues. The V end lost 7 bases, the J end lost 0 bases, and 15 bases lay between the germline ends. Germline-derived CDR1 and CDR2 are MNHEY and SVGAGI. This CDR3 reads CASIRPGYTNYGYTF. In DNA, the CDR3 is TGTGCCAGCATCCGACCAGGGTACACTAACTATGGCTACACCTTC.

Written as DNA, the CDR3 is TGTGCCAGCAGTTTGGATCCAGGGGGCTGGCACACCTTC. Its protein is CASSLDPGGWHTF. This chain connects TRBV28 to TRBJ1-2; 8 nucleotides align to TRBD1. Trimming took 3 bases from V and 12 from J; bases not matched to a gene: 9. Germline CDR1 and CDR2: MDHEN and SYDVKM. The CDR3 runs to 13 residues.

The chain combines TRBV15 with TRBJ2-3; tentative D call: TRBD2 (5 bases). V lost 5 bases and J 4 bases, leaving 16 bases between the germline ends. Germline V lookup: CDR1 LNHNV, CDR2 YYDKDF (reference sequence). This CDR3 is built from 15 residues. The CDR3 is CATSEPPPGADTQYF. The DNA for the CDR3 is TGTGCCACCAGCGAACCCCCCCCCGGGGCAGATACGCAGTATTTT.

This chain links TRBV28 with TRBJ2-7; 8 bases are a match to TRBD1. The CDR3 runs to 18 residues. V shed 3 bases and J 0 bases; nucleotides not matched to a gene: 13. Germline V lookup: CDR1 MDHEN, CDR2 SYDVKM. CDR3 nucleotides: TGTGCCAGCAGTTTGGCCCCCCTGGGACAGGCCAGCTCCTACGAGCAGTACGTC. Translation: CASSLAPLGQASSYEQYV.

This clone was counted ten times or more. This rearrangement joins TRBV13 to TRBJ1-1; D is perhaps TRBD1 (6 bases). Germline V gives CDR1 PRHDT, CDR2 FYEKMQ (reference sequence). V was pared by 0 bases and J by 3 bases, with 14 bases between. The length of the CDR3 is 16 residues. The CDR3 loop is CASSLGYGTSDTEAFF. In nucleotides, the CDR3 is TGTGCCAGCAGCTTAGGATACGGGACATCTGACACTGAAGCTTTCTTT.

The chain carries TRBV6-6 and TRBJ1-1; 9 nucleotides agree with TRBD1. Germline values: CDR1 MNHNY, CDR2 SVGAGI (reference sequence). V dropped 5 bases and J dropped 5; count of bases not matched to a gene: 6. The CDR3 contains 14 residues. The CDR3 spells CASSPPGTGTEAFF. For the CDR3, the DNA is TGTGCCAGCAGTCCTCCCGGGACAGGGACTGAAGCTTTCTTT.

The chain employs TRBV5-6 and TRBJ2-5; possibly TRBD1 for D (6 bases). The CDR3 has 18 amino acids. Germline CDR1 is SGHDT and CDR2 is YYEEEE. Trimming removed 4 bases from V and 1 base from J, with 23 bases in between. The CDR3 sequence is CASSTQEYRVWAQETQYF. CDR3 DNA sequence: TGTGCCAGCAGCACACAAGAATACAGGGTTTGGGCCCAAGAGACCCAGTACTTC.

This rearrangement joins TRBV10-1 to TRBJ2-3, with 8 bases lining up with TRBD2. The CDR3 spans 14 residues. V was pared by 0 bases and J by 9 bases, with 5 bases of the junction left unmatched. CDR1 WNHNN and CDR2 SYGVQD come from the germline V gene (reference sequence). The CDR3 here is CASSESFGGGTQYF. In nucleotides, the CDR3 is TGCGCCAGCAGTGAGTCTTTCGGGGGGGGAACGCAGTATTTT.

The CDR3 is CASSFLWGGGGVYEQYV. The DNA for the CDR3 is TGTGCCAGCAGTTTTTTATGGGGCGGGGGGGGAGTCTACGAGCAGTACGTC. This chain connects TRBV27 to TRBJ2-7, with 9 bases lining up with TRBD2. Germline lookup yields CDR1 MNHEY and CDR2 SMNVEV (reference sequence). With V trimmed by 3 bases and J by 3 bases, 12 bases remained unmatched. The CDR3 consists of 17 residues.

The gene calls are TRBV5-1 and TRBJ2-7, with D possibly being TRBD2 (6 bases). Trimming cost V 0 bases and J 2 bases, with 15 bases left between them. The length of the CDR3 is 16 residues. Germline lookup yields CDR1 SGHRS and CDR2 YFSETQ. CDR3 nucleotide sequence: TGCGCCAGCAGCTTGGACCGGGACTTTTCGACCTACGAGCAGTACTTC. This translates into CASSLDRDFSTYEQYF.

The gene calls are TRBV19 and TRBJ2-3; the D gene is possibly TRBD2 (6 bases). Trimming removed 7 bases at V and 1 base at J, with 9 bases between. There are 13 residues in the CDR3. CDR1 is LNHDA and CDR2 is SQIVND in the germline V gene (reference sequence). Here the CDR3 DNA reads TGTGCCAGTACGGGCGGGGGCACAGATACGCAGTATTTT. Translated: CASTGGGTDTQYF.

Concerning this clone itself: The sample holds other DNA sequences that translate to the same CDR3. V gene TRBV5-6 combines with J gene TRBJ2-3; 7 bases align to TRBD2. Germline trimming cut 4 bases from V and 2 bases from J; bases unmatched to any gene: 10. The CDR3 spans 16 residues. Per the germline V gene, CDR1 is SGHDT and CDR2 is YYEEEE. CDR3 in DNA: TGTGCCAGCAGCCCAAGATGGGGGGGACCCACAGATACGCAGTATTTT. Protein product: CASSPRWGGPTDTQYF.

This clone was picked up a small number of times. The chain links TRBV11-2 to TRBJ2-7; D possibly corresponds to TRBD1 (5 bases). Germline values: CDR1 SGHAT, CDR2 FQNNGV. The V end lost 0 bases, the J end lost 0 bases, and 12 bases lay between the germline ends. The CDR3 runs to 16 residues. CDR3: CASSLDGALLSYEQYF. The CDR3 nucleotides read TGTGCCAGCAGCTTAGATGGGGCACTACTCTCCTACGAGCAGTACTTC.

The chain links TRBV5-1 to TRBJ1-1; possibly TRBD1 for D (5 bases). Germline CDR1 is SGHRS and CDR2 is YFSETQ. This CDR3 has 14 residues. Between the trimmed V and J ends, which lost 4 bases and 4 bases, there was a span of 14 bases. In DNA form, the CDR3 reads TGCGCCAGCAGCCCAGGGTGGGGGGGCACTGAAGCTTTCTTT. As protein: CASSPGWGGTEAFF.

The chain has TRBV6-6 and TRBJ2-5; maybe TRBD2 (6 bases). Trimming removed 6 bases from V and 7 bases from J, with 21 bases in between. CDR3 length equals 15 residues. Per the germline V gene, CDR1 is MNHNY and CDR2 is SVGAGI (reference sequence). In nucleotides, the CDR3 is TGTGCCAGCAGAGCCGGGACTCAATTGCCTGGGACCCAGTACTTC. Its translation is CASRAGTQLPGTQYF.